This T cell receptor beta chain was captured by sequencing in a study of T-cell reconstitution after alpha-beta-depleted transplantation in children. Study results and limitations: Some patients' high day-60 TCRbeta diversity was traced to surviving recipient T cells and thymic progenitors. T-cell numbers and diversity one year post-transplant derived largely from freshly generated T cells. At around two months after transplant, the alpha-beta T cells were reportedly derived from several hundred expanded clones that came from non-depleted graft cells.

Using unique molecular identifiers, the investigators prepared the TCRbeta library. TCRdb fed the PCR reads into MiXCR, producing one record per CDR3 protein. Among roughly 200,000 distinct CDR3 sequences listed, 7% to 9% were seen once. The CDR3 contains 11 residues. V was trimmed by 4 bases and J by 7 bases, leaving 8 bases between them. This clonotype was seen at least ten times. What it binds is not known. The V gene is TRBV12-3 or TRBV12-4, the J gene TRBJ2-7; D call uncertain. The clonotype was recovered from a male patient between 2 and 9 years old who had a stem cell transplant for acute myeloid leukemia, so the T cells may come from the graft donor. The material sequenced was PBMCs, mostly from graft donor cells, taken 360 days after TCRalphabeta/CD19-depleted stem cell transplant. CDR3 residues: CASSSPREQYF. CDR3 nucleotides: TGTGCCAGCAGTTCCCCGAGAGAGCAGTACTTC.